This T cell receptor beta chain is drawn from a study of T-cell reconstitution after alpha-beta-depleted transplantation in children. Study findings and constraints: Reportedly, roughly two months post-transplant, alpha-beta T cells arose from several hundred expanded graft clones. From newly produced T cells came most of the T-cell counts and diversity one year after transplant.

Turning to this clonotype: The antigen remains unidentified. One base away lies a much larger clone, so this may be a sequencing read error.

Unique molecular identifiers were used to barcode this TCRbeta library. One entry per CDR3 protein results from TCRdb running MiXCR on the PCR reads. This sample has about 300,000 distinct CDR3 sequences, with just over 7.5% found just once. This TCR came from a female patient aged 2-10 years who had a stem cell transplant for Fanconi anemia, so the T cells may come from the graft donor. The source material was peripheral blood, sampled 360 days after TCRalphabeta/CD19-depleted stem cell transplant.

The DNA for the CDR3 is TGTGCCAACAGCAAAGGACAGGGAGAAGGGTATGAGCAGTTCTTC. Amino acid sequence: CANSKGQGEGYEQFF. This chain uses TRBV21-1 with TRBJ2-1; the DNA was not used to check the table's D call, TRBD1. TRBV21-1 is an annotated pseudogene. The CDR3 length is 15 residues.